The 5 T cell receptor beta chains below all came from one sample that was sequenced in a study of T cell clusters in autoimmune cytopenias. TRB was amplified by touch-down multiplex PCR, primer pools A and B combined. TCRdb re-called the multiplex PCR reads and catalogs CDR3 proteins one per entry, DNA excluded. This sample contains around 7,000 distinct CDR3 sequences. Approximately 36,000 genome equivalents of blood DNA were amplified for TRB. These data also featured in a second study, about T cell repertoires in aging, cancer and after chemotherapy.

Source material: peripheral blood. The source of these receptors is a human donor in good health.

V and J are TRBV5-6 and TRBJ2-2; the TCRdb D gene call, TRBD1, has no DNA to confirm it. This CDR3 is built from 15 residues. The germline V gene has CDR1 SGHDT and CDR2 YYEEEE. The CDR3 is CASSFGTGGTGELFF.

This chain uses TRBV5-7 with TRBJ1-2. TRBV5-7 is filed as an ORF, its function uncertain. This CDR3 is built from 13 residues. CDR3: CASSLGGNYGYTF.

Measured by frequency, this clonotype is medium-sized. Here the CDR3 reads CSVEDRSRGPDTQYF. V gene TRBV29-1 combines with J gene TRBJ2-3. CDR1 is SQVTM, CDR2 ANQGSEA, per germline. This CDR3 is 15 amino acids long.

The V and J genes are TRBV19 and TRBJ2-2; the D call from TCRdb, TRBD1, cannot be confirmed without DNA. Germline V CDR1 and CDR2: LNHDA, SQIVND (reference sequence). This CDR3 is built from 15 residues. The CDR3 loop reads CASSIPGTVTGELFF. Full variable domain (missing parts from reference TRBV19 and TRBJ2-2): DGGITQSPKYLFRKEGQNVTLSCEQNLNHDAMYWYRQDPGQGLRLIYYSQIVNDFQKGDIAEGYSVSREKKESFPLTVTSAQKNPTAFYLCASSIPGTVTGELFFGEGSRLTVL.

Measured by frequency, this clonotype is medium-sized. The CDR3 sequence is CATGIRPFPSYNEQFF. V usage is TRBV15 and J usage is TRBJ2-1; TCRdb lists TRBD1, though no DNA is available to test this call. Germline V gene data show CDR1 as LNHNV and CDR2 as YYDKDF (reference sequence). The CDR3 runs 16 residues. The full variable domain, its missing parts supplied by reference TRBV15 and TRBJ2-1, is DAMVIQNPRYQVTQFGKPVTLSCSQTLNHNVMYWYQQKSSQAPKLLFHYYDKDFNNEADTPDNFQSRRPNTSFCFLDIRSPGLGDTAMYLCATGIRPFPSYNEQFFGPGTRLTVL.